This entry lists 8 T cell receptor beta chains sequenced from one sample in a study of blood T cells in healthy people across ages. Primers used in a second PCR of roughly 6 to 12 cycles were a sample-barcoded 5' primer and a J-beta primer mix. TCRdb reprocessed the 5' RACE reads with MiXCR, giving one entry per CDR3 protein. The table includes 550,000 to 650,000 distinct CDR3 sequences, approximately 30% detected once. The specimen was blood. These receptors were collected from an elderly woman in good health.

Comments on this clonotype: This may be a read error, as it is one base from a much larger clone. The rearrangement links TRBV7-6 to TRBJ2-7; D is uncertain. The J call is uncertain, as TRBJ2-5 better fits the DNA end. CDR1 and CDR2 (germline): SGHVS, FNYEAQ. This CDR3 comprises 14 residues. The chain's CDR3 is CASSSVNKVETQYF. As DNA, the CDR3 is TGTGCCAGCAGCTCCGTCAACAAGGTGGAGACCCAGTACTTC.

This clonotype appeared a few times. The chain carries TRBV5-5 and TRBJ1-5; D gene unclear. Germline assignment: CDR1 SGHKS and CDR2 YYEKEE (reference sequence). V lost 4 bases to trimming and J lost 3 bases, with 14 bases between them. The CDR3 has 15 residues. CDR3 amino acids: CASSLNGLPNQPQHF. CDR3 sequence (DNA): TGTGCCAGCAGCCTAAATGGACTGCCCAATCAGCCCCAGCATTTT.

This clonotype occurred many times. This chain uses TRBV7-2 with TRBJ2-4; 9 nucleotides align to TRBD2. The germline gives CDR1 SGHTA, CDR2 FQGNSA. With V trimmed by 0 bases and J by 6 bases, 3 bases remained unmatched. There are 15 residues in the CDR3. CDR3 protein: CASSLARGGRNIQYF. The CDR3 bases are TGTGCCAGCAGCTTAGCGCGGGGGGGCCGAAACATTCAGTACTTC.

This clonotype showed up just a few times. The chain couples TRBV9 to TRBJ2-5; 9 bases map to TRBD1. The CDR3 totals 15 residues. From germline, CDR1 is SGDLS and CDR2 YYNGEE. The V and J ends lost 2 bases and 11 bases, in that order; junction bases with no gene match: 13. The CDR3 sequence is CASSVSQTGGNEQYF. CDR3 DNA: TGTGCCAGCAGCGTTTCACAAACAGGGGGCAATGAGCAGTACTTC.

This clonotype has just a few counts. One base away lies a much larger clone, so this may be a sequencing read error. The V gene is TRBV7-8, the J gene TRBJ2-5; TRBD1 agrees at 7 bases. In germline, CDR1 is SGHVS, CDR2 FQNEAQ. The CDR3 spans 14 residues. J was trimmed by 5 bases and V by 5 bases; bases with no gene match: 8. The CDR3 bases are TGTGCCAGCAGCCCGACAGGGAAGGGGGAGACCCAGTACTTC. It encodes CASSPTGKGETQYF.

This clonotype showed up just a few times. A much larger clone is a single base away; this may be a read error. V is TRBV5-1 and J is TRBJ2-1, with 8 positions matching TRBD2. CDR3 length: 15 amino acids. In germline, CDR1 is SGHRS, CDR2 YFSETQ. Losses at the gene ends were 0 bases for V and 10 bases for J; bases not matched to a gene: 9. CDR3 loop: CASSLAGGPCREQFF. CDR3 in DNA: TGCGCCAGCAGCTTGGCGGGGGGGCCGTGCCGGGAGCAGTTCTTC.

This clonotype was counted ten times or more. V and J are TRBV6-1 and TRBJ2-3, with D unclear. CDR1 and CDR2 from the germline V gene are MNHNS and SASEGT. Deletions cut 2 bases from V and 0 bases from J, with 9 bases between. The CDR3 loop spans 15 amino acids. CDR3 sequence: CASSELSRSTDTQYF. The CDR3 nucleotides read TGTGCCAGCAGTGAATTAAGCCGAAGCACAGATACGCAGTATTTT.

In this sample, this clonotype turned up many times. The V and J genes are TRBV6-2 or TRBV6-3 and TRBJ1-1; tentatively, D is TRBD1 (5 bases). V was pared by 6 bases and J by 1 base, with 12 bases between. The CDR3 length is 14 residues. Germline V gene data show CDR1 as MNHEY and CDR2 as SVGEGT. The CDR3 nucleotides are TGTGCCAGCAGCCAACTCCAGGGGAACACTGAAGCTTTCTTT. It translates to CASSQLQGNTEAFF.